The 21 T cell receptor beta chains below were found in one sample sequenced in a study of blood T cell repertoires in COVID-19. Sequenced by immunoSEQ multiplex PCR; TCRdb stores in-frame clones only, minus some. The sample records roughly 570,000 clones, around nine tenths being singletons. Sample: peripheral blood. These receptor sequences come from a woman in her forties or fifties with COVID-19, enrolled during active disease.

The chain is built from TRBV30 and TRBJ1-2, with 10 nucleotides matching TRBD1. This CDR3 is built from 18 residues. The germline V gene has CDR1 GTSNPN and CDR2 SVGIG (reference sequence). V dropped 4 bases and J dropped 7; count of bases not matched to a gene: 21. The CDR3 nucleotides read TGTGCCTGGAACTGGACAGGGGGAGCGCGGGGTAACGATACTGGCTACACCTTC. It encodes CAWNWTGGARGNDTGYTF.

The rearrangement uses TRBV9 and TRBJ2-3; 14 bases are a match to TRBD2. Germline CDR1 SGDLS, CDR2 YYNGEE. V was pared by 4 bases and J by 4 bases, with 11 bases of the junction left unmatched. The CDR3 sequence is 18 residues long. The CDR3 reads CASSPKTSGGVSPDTQYF. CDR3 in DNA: TGTGCCAGCAGCCCAAAGACTAGCGGGGGGGTATCCCCAGATACGCAGTATTTT.

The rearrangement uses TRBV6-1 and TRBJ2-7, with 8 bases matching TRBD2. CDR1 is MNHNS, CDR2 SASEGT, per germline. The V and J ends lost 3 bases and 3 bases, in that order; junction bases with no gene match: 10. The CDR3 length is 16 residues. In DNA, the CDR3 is TGTGCCAGCAGTGATAACTCGGGGGGGCGAGACTACGAGCAGTACTTC. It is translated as CASSDNSGGRDYEQYF.

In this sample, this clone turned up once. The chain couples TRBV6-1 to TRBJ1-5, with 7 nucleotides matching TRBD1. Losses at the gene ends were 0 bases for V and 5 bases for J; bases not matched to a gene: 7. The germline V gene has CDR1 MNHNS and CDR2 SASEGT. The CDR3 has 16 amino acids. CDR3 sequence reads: CASSEATTGRYQPQHF. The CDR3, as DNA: TGTGCCAGCAGTGAAGCGACGACAGGGAGATATCAGCCCCAGCATTTT.

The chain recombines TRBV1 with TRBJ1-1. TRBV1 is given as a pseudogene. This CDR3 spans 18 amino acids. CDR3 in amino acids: CTSSQRRQGRAGATEAFF. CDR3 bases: TGCACCAGCAGCCAAAGGCGCCAGGGGAGGGCCGGTGCCACTGAAGCTTTCTTT.

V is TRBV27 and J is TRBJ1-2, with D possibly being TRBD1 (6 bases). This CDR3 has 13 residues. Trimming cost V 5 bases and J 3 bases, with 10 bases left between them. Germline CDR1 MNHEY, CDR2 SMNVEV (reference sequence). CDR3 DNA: TGTGCCAGCAGTGAGGACAGCGACTATGGCTACACCTTC. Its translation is CASSEDSDYGYTF.

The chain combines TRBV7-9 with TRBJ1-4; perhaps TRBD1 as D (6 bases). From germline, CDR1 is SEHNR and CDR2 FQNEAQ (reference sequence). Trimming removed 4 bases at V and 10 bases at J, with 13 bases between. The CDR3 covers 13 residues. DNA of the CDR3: TGTGCCAGCAGCTATAGGACAGCCGTAAAACTGTTTTTT. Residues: CASSYRTAVKLFF. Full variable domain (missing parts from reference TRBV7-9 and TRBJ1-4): DTGVSQNPRHKITKRGQNVTFRCDPISEHNRLYWYRQTLGQGPEFLTYFQNEAQLEKSRLLSDRFSAERPKGSFSTLEIQRTEQGDSAMYLCASSYRTAVKLFFGSGTQLSVL.

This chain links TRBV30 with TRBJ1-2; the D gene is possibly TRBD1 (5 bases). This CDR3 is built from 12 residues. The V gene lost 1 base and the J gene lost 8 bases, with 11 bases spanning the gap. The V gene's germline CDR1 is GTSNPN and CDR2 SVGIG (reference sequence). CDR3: CAWSGAGLGYTF. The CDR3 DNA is TGTGCCTGGAGTGGAGCAGGGTTAGGCTACACCTTC.

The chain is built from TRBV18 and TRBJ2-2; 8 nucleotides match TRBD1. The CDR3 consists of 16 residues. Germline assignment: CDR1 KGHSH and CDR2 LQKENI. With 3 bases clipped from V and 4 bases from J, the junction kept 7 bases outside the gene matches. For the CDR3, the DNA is TGTGCCAGCTCACCCTTGGGACAGGACATCACCGGGGAGCTGTTTTTT. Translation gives CASSPLGQDITGELFF.

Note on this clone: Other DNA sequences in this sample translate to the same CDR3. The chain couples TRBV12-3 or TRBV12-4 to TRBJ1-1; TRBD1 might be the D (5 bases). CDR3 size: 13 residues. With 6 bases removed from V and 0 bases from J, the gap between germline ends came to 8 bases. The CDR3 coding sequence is TGTGCCAGCAGCTCAGGGTTGAACACTGAAGCTTTCTTT. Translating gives CASSSGLNTEAFF.

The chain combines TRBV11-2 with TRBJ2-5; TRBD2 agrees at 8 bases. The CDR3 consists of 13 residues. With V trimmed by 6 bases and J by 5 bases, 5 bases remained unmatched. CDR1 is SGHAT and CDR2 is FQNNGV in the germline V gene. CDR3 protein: CASRPGGRETQYF. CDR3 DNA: TGTGCCAGCAGGCCGGGGGGGCGGGAGACCCAGTACTTC.

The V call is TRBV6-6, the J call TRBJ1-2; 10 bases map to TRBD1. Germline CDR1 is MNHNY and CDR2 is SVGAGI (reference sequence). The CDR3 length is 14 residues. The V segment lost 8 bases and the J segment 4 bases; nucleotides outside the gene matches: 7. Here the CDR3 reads CASRQGATSYGYTF. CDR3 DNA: TGTGCCAGCCGACAGGGGGCAACATCCTATGGCTACACCTTC.

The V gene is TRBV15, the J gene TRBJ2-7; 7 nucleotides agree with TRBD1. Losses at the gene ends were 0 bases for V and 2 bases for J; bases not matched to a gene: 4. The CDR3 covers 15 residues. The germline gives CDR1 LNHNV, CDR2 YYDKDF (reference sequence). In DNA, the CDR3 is TGTGCCACCAGCAGAGATCGCCAGGGGGCCTACGAGCAGTACTTC. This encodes CATSRDRQGAYEQYF.

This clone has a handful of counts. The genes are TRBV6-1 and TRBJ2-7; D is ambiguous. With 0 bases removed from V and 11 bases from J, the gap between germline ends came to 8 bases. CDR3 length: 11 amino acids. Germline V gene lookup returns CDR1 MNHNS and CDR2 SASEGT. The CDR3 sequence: CASSEASIEYF. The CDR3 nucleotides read TGTGCCAGCAGTGAAGCCTCTATAGAGTACTTC.

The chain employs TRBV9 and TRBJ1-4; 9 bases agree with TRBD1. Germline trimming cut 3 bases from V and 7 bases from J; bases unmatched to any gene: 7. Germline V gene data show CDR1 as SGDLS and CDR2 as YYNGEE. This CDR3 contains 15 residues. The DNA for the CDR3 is TGTGCCAGCAGCGCCGCCGGGACAGGGACTGAAAAACTGTTTTTT. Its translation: CASSAAGTGTEKLFF.

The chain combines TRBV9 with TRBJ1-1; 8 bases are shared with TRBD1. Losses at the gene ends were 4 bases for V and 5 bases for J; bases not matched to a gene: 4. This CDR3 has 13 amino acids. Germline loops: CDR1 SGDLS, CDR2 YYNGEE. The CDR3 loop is CASSTTGGTEAFF. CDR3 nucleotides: TGTGCCAGCAGCACAACAGGGGGAACTGAAGCTTTCTTT.

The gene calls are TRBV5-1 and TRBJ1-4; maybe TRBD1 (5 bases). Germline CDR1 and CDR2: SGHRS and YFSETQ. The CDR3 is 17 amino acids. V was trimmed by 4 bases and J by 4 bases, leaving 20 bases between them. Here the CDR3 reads CASSRNNPGGDNEKLFF. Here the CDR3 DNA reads TGCGCCAGCAGCCGTAATAACCCGGGGGGTGATAATGAAAAACTGTTTTTT.

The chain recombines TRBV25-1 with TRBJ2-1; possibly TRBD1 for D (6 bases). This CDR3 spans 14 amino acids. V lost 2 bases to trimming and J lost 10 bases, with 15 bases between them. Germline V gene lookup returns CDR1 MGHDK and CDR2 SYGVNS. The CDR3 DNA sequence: TGTGCCAGCAGTGAAATCGGACCCAGGGGAGAGCAGTTCTTC. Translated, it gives CASSEIGPRGEQFF.

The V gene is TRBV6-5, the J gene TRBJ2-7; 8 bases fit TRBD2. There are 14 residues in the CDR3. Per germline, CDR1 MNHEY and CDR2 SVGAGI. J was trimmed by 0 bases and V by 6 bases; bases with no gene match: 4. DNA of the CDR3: TGTGCCAGCAGGACTAGCGCGGTCTCCTACGAGCAGTACTTC. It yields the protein CASRTSAVSYEQYF.

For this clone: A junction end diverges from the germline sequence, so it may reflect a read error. The CDR3 spells CASSALGEGSSEQYF. In nucleotides, the CDR3 is TGTGCCAGCAGCGCCCTCGGAGAGGGCTCCTCCGAGCAGTACTTC. The chain has TRBV6-5 and TRBJ2-7; a possible D gene is TRBD2 (5 bases). Germline CDR1 reads MNHEY; CDR2 reads SVGAGI. The CDR3 runs 15 residues.

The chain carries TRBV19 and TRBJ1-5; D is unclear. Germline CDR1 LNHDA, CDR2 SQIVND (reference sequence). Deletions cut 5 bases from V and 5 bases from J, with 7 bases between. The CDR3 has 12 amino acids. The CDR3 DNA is TGTGCCAGTAGTCTTTCTGATCAGCCCCAGCATTTT. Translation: CASSLSDQPQHF.